This is a list of T cell receptor beta chains from one sample in a study of human T cells and chemical hapten exposure. TCRdb redid the calling of the RACE reads with MiXCR, one entry per CDR3 protein. The repertoire holds tens of thousands of distinct CDR3 sequences, with under 12% as singletons. The sequenced sample was whole blood, obtained in connection with sensitization to the hapten diphenylcyclopropenone (DPC). These receptor sequences come from a man younger than 45 with alopecia areata. Some clones in this sample may be carry-over from other donors' samples. Each CDR3 is given with its conserved first and last residue. Each record gives: clone size, V gene, CDR3 length, J gene, D gene, CDR3 protein, CDR3 DNA. D genes are given only for firm matches. Some rows mark clone size as missing; the rest say once, few, many or name a class of expanded clone.

>many|TRBV6-6|15|TRBJ1-3|.
CASSYDRLSGNTIYF
TGTGCCAGCAGTTACGACAGGCTCTCTGGAAACACCATATATTTT
>many|TRBV20-1|13|TRBJ1-1|.
CSAGGTRRTEAFF
TGCAGTGCTGGAGGGACAAGGCGAACTGAAGCTTTCTTT
>many|TRBV7-9|15|TRBJ1-6|.
CASSTDGTYNSPLHF
TGTGCCAGCAGCACGGACGGGACCTATAATTCACCCCTCCACTTT
>.|TRBV7-6|15|TRBJ1-1|TRBD1
CASSRGQGRGTEAFF
TGTGCCAGCAGCCGAGGACAGGGACGGGGCACTGAAGCTTTCTTT
>few|TRBV11-3|16|TRBJ2-3|TRBD2
CASSSGLAGGPDTQYF
TGTGCCAGCAGCTCCGGACTAGCGGGAGGGCCGGATACGCAGTATTTT
>many|TRBV6-2/TRBV6-3|15|TRBJ2-3|TRBD1
CASRLGQGSTDTQYF
TGTGCCAGCAGACTGGGACAGGGTTCAACGGATACGCAGTATTTT
>many|TRBV11-2|16|TRBJ2-4|.
CASSFTDSLPKNIQYF
TGTGCCAGCAGCTTCACGGACAGCCTCCCCAAAAACATTCAGTACTTC
>.|TRBV29-1|16|TRBJ1-1|TRBD1
CSGPPTGRGGNTEAFF
TGCAGCGGTCCCCCGACAGGGCGAGGGGGAAACACTGAAGCTTTCTTT
>few|TRBV11-2|18|TRBJ1-6|.
CASSTNLRLSSYNSPLHF
TGTGCCAGCAGCACTAACCTTCGACTGAGCTCCTATAATTCACCCCTCCACTTT
>many|TRBV20-1|15|TRBJ2-7|TRBD1
CSARDYVTGNDEQYF
TGCAGTGCTAGAGATTACGTGACAGGGAACGACGAGCAGTACTTC